What follows are 18 T cell receptor beta chains derived from one specimen sequenced in a study of OX40 agonist ivuxolimab in advanced cancers. Clones were read by immunoSEQ multiplex PCR, and TCRdb kept only the in-frame ones, dropping some. The sample records under 110,000 clones, 90% being singletons. Sequencing was performed on CD4+ or CD8+ T cells sorted from blood, taken in a trial of the OX40 agonist ivuxolimab. The receptors shown here come from an adult with an advanced solid tumor such as melanoma, head and neck, liver or kidney cancer.

The rearrangement uses TRBV7-2 and TRBJ2-3; D remains unclear. Germline V CDR1 and CDR2: SGHTA, FQGNSA. V was shortened by 2 bases and J by 2 bases, with 8 bases between the two germline ends. The CDR3 has 14 amino acids. The CDR3 bases are TGTGCCAGCAGCTTATGGCTGAACACAGATACGCAGTATTTT. It encodes CASSLWLNTDTQYF.

The chain combines TRBV7-3 with TRBJ2-3, with D hard to call. Trimming cost V 5 bases and J 0 bases, with 6 bases left between them. Germline CDR1 reads SGHTA; CDR2 reads FQGTGA. The CDR3 spans 13 residues. CDR3 sequence: CASSGGSTDTQYF. CDR3 coding DNA: TGTGCCAGCAGCGGCGGAAGCACAGATACGCAGTATTTT.

V is TRBV11-3 and J is TRBJ2-2; 9 positions agree with TRBD2. Looked up from germline, CDR1 is SGHNT and CDR2 is YENEEA. The CDR3 contains 16 residues. V shed 5 bases, J shed 3 bases, and the junction held 7 bases outside the gene matches. The DNA of the CDR3 is TGTGCCAGCAGCCCCGGACTAGCGAAAGACACCGGGGAGCTGTTTTTT. It encodes CASSPGLAKDTGELFF.

The rearrangement joins TRBV7-3 to TRBJ1-2; no clear D gene. CDR3 size: 13 residues. With 2 bases removed from V and 2 bases from J, the gap between germline ends came to 6 bases. Germline V gives CDR1 SGHTA, CDR2 FQGTGA. The chain's CDR3 is CASSLQQNYGYTF. CDR3 nucleotide sequence: TGTGCCAGCAGCTTACAACAGAACTATGGCTACACCTTC.

The genes are TRBV9 and TRBJ1-2; unclear D gene. V was cut by 0 bases and J by 8 bases, with 23 bases left in between. This CDR3 comprises 17 residues. Germline loops: CDR1 SGDLS, CDR2 YYNGEE. The CDR3 sequence: CASSVGPRTDSMEGYTF. In DNA form, the CDR3 reads TGTGCCAGCAGCGTAGGCCCTCGGACGGACTCTATGGAAGGCTACACCTTC.

V is TRBV5-4 and J is TRBJ1-6; TRBD1 matches 9 bases. V lost 4 bases to trimming and J lost 9 bases; unmatched junction nucleotides: 11. There are 16 residues in the CDR3. The germline gives CDR1 SGHNT, CDR2 YYREEE (reference sequence). The chain's CDR3 is CASSPQGQGASSPLHF. CDR3 nucleotide sequence: TGTGCCAGCAGCCCCCAGGGACAGGGTGCCTCTTCACCCCTCCACTTT.

This chain links TRBV10-3 with TRBJ1-2; D perhaps matches TRBD1 (5 bases). The V and J ends lost 4 bases and 3 bases respectively, with 15 bases between them. Germline CDR1 is ENHRY and CDR2 is SYGVKD. The length of the CDR3 is 15 residues. CDR3 in amino acids: CAISVPGGADYGYTF. The CDR3 DNA is TGTGCCATCAGTGTTCCCGGGGGTGCGGACTATGGCTACACCTTC.

This rearrangement joins TRBV7-2 to TRBJ2-1; weak D call: TRBD1 (6 bases). The CDR3 runs 13 residues. V lost 5 bases and J lost 5, with 10 bases in between. CDR1 is SGHTA and CDR2 is FQGNSA in the germline V gene. The CDR3 spells CASSPRGNNEQFF. The CDR3 DNA sequence: TGTGCCAGCAGCCCGAGGGGGAACAATGAGCAGTTCTTC.

The V call is TRBV10-3, the J call TRBJ2-3, with TRBD1 identical over 10 bases. The length of the CDR3 is 16 residues. CDR1 and CDR2 from the germline V gene are ENHRY and SYGVKD. V gave up 4 bases and J gave up 0 bases; unmatched junction bases: 4. This CDR3 is CAISGGTGVSTDTQYF. CDR3 nucleotide sequence: TGTGCCATCAGTGGTGGGACAGGGGTTAGCACAGATACGCAGTATTTT.

The chain combines TRBV28 with TRBJ2-5; D might be TRBD1 (5 bases). There are 11 residues in the CDR3. Germline CDR1 is MDHEN and CDR2 is SYDVKM. Here the CDR3 reads CVTRGQETQYF. The CDR3 DNA reads TGTGTTACAAGGGGCCAAGAGACCCAGTACTTC.

V and J are TRBV5-6 and TRBJ1-1, with 7 bases aligning to TRBD1. This CDR3 is built from 13 residues. CDR1 and CDR2 from the germline V gene are SGHDT and YYEEEE. V gave up 6 bases and J gave up 6 bases; unmatched junction bases: 8. CDR3 bases: TGTGCCAGCACCTCAGGGGGAATGTCTGAAGCTTTCTTT. As protein: CASTSGGMSEAFF.

The chain recombines TRBV5-5 with TRBJ2-1; D may be TRBD1 (5 bases). The V gene's germline CDR1 is SGHKS and CDR2 YYEKEE (reference sequence). The CDR3 consists of 15 residues. The V gene lost 3 bases and the J gene lost 0 bases, with 10 bases spanning the gap. CDR3 sequence: CASSWGPSSYNEQFF. The CDR3 nucleotides read TGTGCCAGCAGCTGGGGCCCAAGCTCCTACAATGAGCAGTTCTTC.

V usage is TRBV5-1 and J usage is TRBJ1-6; 7 bases fit TRBD1. V gave up 5 bases and J gave up 8 bases; unmatched junction bases: 10. This CDR3 has 15 residues. Germline V gene lookup returns CDR1 SGHRS and CDR2 YFSETQ. CDR3 DNA sequence: TGCGCCAGCAGTCAGAGGGAGGGGGCTGATTCACCCCTCCACTTT. It is translated as CASSQREGADSPLHF.

The chain combines TRBV28 with TRBJ1-5; D is possibly TRBD1 (5 bases). Germline CDR1 MDHEN, CDR2 SYDVKM. CDR3 size: 14 residues. The V gene lost 3 bases and the J gene lost 3 bases, with 9 bases spanning the gap. CDR3 in amino acids: CASSLLRDNQPQHF. CDR3 DNA sequence: TGTGCCAGCAGTTTGCTCAGGGACAATCAGCCCCAGCATTTT.

The chain combines TRBV29-1 with TRBJ1-1; unclear D gene. Per germline, CDR1 SQVTM and CDR2 ANQGSEA. Trimming removed 5 bases at V and 0 bases at J, with 7 bases between. The CDR3 consists of 12 residues. CDR3 sequence reads: CSVQYMNTEAFF. CDR3 bases: TGCAGCGTTCAGTACATGAACACTGAAGCTTTCTTT.

The chain employs TRBV19 and TRBJ2-7; 12 positions match TRBD2. J was trimmed by 2 bases and V by 5 bases; bases with no gene match: 4. The length of the CDR3 is 15 residues. Per the germline V gene, CDR1 is LNHDA and CDR2 is SQIVND (reference sequence). CDR3 nucleotides: TGTGCCAGTAGTGCCTCTAGCGGGGGGGCCTACGAGCAGTACTTC. This translates into CASSASSGGAYEQYF.

This clone has just a few counts. The CDR3 coding sequence is TGTGCCAGCAGCTTAGATCCTTTTGTTACAGATACGCAGTATTTT. Translated, it gives CASSLDPFVTDTQYF. The chain is built from TRBV11-2 and TRBJ2-3; D is uncertain. V was clipped by 0 bases and J by 3 bases, with 10 bases between them. CDR1 is SGHAT and CDR2 is FQNNGV in the germline V gene. The CDR3 is 15 amino acids.

J is TRBJ2-3 and V is TRBV7-2, with 8 bases that match TRBD1. Germline V gene lookup returns CDR1 SGHTA and CDR2 FQGNSA. This CDR3 spans 16 amino acids. The junction had 7 bases not matched to a gene; V was cut back by 2 bases and J by 3 bases. Here the CDR3 reads CASSLSVYRGTDTQYF. The CDR3 DNA sequence: TGTGCCAGCAGCTTATCAGTCTACAGGGGGACAGATACGCAGTATTTT.